Listed below are T cell receptor beta chains from one sample, sequenced in a study of graft-versus-host responses after intestinal transplantation. Antigens for these TCRs are unknown. Clones were read by immunoSEQ multiplex PCR, and TCRdb kept only the in-frame ones, dropping some. Among 45,000 to 65,000 clones listed, approximately 94% were seen once. Sequencing was performed on unstimulated CD4+ T cells sorted from spleen or lymph node cells, taken before transplant. The source of these receptors is a human donor who was the organ donor for an intestinal transplant. Both conserved end residues are part of each CDR3. A D gene is named only where the DNA matches it firmly. Not every row has a clone size; where given, it reads once, few, many or a size class.

v_call	d_call	clone_size	j_call	cdr3_aa	cdr3_nt
TRBV19	.	.	TRBJ2-1	CASRKLSSYNEQFF	TGTGCCAGTAGGAAACTAAGCTCCTACAATGAGCAGTTCTTC
TRBV2	.	.	TRBJ1-1	CATTMNTEAFF	TGTGCCACCACAATGAACACTGAAGCTTTCTTT
TRBV7-2	.	.	TRBJ2-7	CASSLGVYSYEQYF	TGTGCCAGCAGCTTAGGGGTTTACTCCTACGAGCAGTACTTC
TRBV4-1	TRBD2	.	TRBJ2-1	CASSRGASGGIYNEQFF	TGCGCCAGCAGCCGTGGGGCTAGCGGGGGTATCTACAATGAGCAGTTCTTC
TRBV5-1	.	.	TRBJ2-5	CASSFTWASQETQYF	TGCGCCAGCAGCTTCACCTGGGCCTCCCAAGAGACCCAGTACTTC
TRBV5-1	.	.	TRBJ2-5	CASKLGGSVLQGIETQYF	TGCGCCAGCAAGCTTGGAGGGAGTGTGTTACAGGGGATCGAGACCCAGTACTTC
TRBV29-1	.	.	TRBJ2-1	CSVGGSYNEQFF	TGCAGCGTTGGGGGGTCCTACAATGAGCAGTTCTTC
TRBV5-1	TRBD2	.	TRBJ2-1	CASSLSGGYNEQFF	TGCGCCAGCAGCTTGAGCGGGGGGTACAATGAGCAGTTCTTC
TRBV4-3	.	.	TRBJ1-2	CASSQDPGAGYGYTF	TGCGCCAGCAGCCAAGATCCAGGGGCCGGCTATGGCTACACCTTC
TRBV7-2	.	once	TRBJ1-2	CASSSQTGWRYGYTF	TGTGCCAGCAGCTCCCAGACCGGTTGGAGGTATGGCTACACCTTC
TRBV7-2	TRBD2	once	TRBJ2-3	CASSLASAQRGGTQYF	TGTGCCAGCAGCTTAGCGTCTGCCCAGCGGGGGGGTACGCAGTATTTT
TRBV7-9	TRBD1	.	TRBJ1-2	CASSLGQGSGYTF	TGTGCCAGCAGCTTAGGACAGGGGTCTGGCTACACCTTC
TRBV7-9	.	.	TRBJ1-3	CASSPAGAGNTIYF	TGTGCCAGCAGCCCGGCGGGGGCTGGAAACACCATATATTTT
TRBV7-3	.	.	TRBJ2-2	CASSLLPNTGELFF	TGTGCCAGCAGCCTACTGCCGAACACCGGGGAGCTGTTTTTT
TRBV6-5	TRBD1	.	TRBJ1-1	CASRRDRADTEAFF	TGTGCCAGCAGGAGGGACAGGGCGGACACTGAAGCTTTCTTT
TRBV5-4	.	.	TRBJ2-3	CASSFRESTDTQYF	TGTGCCAGCAGCTTTCGGGAGAGCACAGATACGCAGTATTTT
TRBV27	.	.	TRBJ2-7	CASSEAGRSYEQYF	TGTGCCAGCAGTGAAGCAGGGCGATCCTACGAGCAGTACTTC
TRBV4-1	TRBD1	.	TRBJ2-7	CASSQMGPGQGSYEQYF	TGCGCCAGCAGCCAAATGGGACCGGGACAGGGCTCCTACGAGCAGTACTTC
TRBV18	.	.	TRBJ2-7	CASSPPSSYEQYF	TGTGCCAGCTCACCACCGTCGTCCTACGAGCAGTACTTC
TRBV25-1	.	.	TRBJ2-1	CASSEQGYNEQFF	TGTGCCAGCAGTGAACAAGGTTACAATGAGCAGTTCTTC
TRBV5-1	TRBD1	.	TRBJ1-1	CASSLEAGGIEAFF	TGCGCCAGCAGCTTGGAGGCAGGGGGCATTGAAGCTTTCTTT
TRBV18	TRBD1	.	TRBJ2-7	CASSRQGADYEQYF	TGTGCCAGCTCCCGACAGGGGGCCGACTACGAGCAGTACTTC
TRBV9	.	.	TRBJ1-1	CASSPHQGDWAEAFF	TGTGCCAGCAGCCCCCATCAAGGGGACTGGGCTGAAGCTTTCTTT
TRBV27	.	.	TRBJ2-3	CASSPLVGTDTQYF	TGTGCCAGCAGTCCCCTAGTAGGTACAGATACGCAGTATTTT
TRBV30	TRBD2	once	TRBJ2-5	CAWSVPWTSEGRTQYF	TGTGCCTGGAGTGTACCCTGGACTAGCGAAGGACGGACCCAGTACTTC
TRBV6-1	TRBD1	.	TRBJ1-5	CASSPGGNSNQPQHF	TGTGCCAGCAGTCCAGGGGGAAATAGCAATCAGCCCCAGCATTTT
TRBV6-9	.	.	TRBJ2-7	CASATGIKFSYEQYF	TGTGCCAGCGCTACAGGGATAAAGTTCTCCTACGAGCAGTACTTC
TRBV11-2	TRBD1	once	TRBJ2-1	CASSLDFGTGGNEQFF	TGTGCCAGCAGCTTAGATTTCGGGACAGGGGGCAATGAGCAGTTCTTC
TRBV7-9	.	.	TRBJ2-2	CASSLGSGELFF	TGTGCCAGCAGCTTAGGATCCGGGGAGCTGTTTTTT
TRBV18	.	once	TRBJ2-7	CASSTGRAYEQYF	TGTGCCAGCTCCACAGGGAGGGCCTACGAGCAGTACTTC
TRBV4-3	.	.	TRBJ2-1	CASSQGILRGGHRNYNEQFF	TGCGCCAGCAGCCAGGGGATTCTAAGGGGGGGCCATCGTAACTACAATGAGCAGTTCTTC
TRBV5-5	.	.	TRBJ1-2	CASSSWTVYGYTF	TGTGCCAGCAGCTCCTGGACTGTCTATGGCTACACCTTC
TRBV18	TRBD2	.	TRBJ2-3	CASSRTSGGGSDTQCF	TGTGCCAGCTCAAGGACTAGCGGGGGAGGATCAGATACGCAGTGTTTT
TRBV6-1	.	.	TRBJ1-2	CASSDSGYGYTF	TGTGCCAGCAGTGACTCAGGGTATGGCTACACCTTC
TRBV7-3	TRBD1	.	TRBJ2-2	CASSLRAPGQGSGELFF	TGTGCCAGCAGCTTAAGGGCTCCGGGACAGGGGTCGGGGGAGCTGTTTTTT
TRBV4-1	.	.	TRBJ1-3	CASSPDPISGNTIYF	TGCGCCAGCAGCCCCGACCCAATCTCTGGAAACACCATATATTTT
TRBV7-9	.	once	TRBJ1-1	CASSFKGNTEAFF	TGTGCCAGCAGCTTCAAAGGGAACACTGAAGCTTTCTTT
TRBV4-3	.	.	TRBJ1-5	CASSQDGDQPQHF	TGCGCCAGCAGCCAAGATGGGGATCAGCCCCAGCATTTT
TRBV11-1	TRBD2	.	TRBJ2-3	CASSLAGGGKDTQYF	TGTGCCAGCAGCTTAGCGGGGGGAGGGAAGGATACGCAGTATTTT
TRBV7-8	.	.	TRBJ2-2	CASNAVRAPGTGELFF	TGTGCCAGCAACGCTGTCAGGGCCCCGGGCACCGGGGAGCTGTTTTTT
TRBV10-3	TRBD2	.	TRBJ2-5	CAISGRLAIQETQYF	TGTGCCATCAGTGGACGACTAGCGATTCAAGAGACCCAGTACTTC
TRBV7-8	TRBD1	.	TRBJ1-2	CASGQGANNYGYTF	TGTGCCAGTGGTCAGGGGGCTAATAACTATGGCTACACCTTC
TRBV5-1	.	.	TRBJ1-1	CASSLLSGNTEAFF	TGCGCCAGCAGCTTGTTGTCAGGGAACACTGAAGCTTTCTTT
TRBV15	.	.	TRBJ1-1	CATSRDGAGNTEAFF	TGTGCCACCAGCAGAGATGGGGCGGGGAACACTGAAGCTTTCTTT
TRBV5-1	TRBD2	few	TRBJ2-5	CASSGAGAKGETQYF	TGCGCCAGCAGCGGAGCGGGGGCCAAGGGAGAGACCCAGTACTTC
TRBV7-3	TRBD2	.	TRBJ2-2	CASSLVGGANTGELFF	TGTGCCAGCAGCTTGGTGGGAGGGGCGAACACCGGGGAGCTGTTTTTT
TRBV7-2	TRBD1	.	TRBJ1-1	CASSLLGQGTVNTEAFF	TGTGCCAGCAGCTTACTCGGACAGGGGACCGTGAACACTGAAGCTTTCTTT
TRBV6-5	TRBD2	.	TRBJ2-7	CASSYSRGGYEQYF	TGTGCCAGCAGTTACTCGCGGGGGGGCTACGAGCAGTACTTC
TRBV7-7	TRBD1	.	TRBJ2-3	CASSLTGGTDTQYF	TGTGCTAGCAGCTTAACAGGGGGCACAGATACGCAGTATTTT
TRBV7-2	.	once	TRBJ2-3	CASREGPRPDTQYF	TGTGCCAGCAGGGAGGGCCCTAGGCCAGATACGCAGTATTTT
TRBV19	TRBD1	.	TRBJ1-5	CASSTRHRGYQPQHF	TGTGCCAGTAGTACCAGGCACAGGGGGTATCAGCCCCAGCATTTT
TRBV6-6	.	.	TRBJ2-7	CASRGREAKMYEQYF	TGTGCCAGCAGGGGCCGGGAAGCAAAGATGTACGAGCAGTACTTC
TRBV2	TRBD2	few	TRBJ2-2	CASKRSGANTGELFF	TGTGCCAGCAAGCGGAGCGGGGCTAACACCGGGGAGCTGTTTTTT
TRBV2	.	.	TRBJ2-5	CARREPQETQYF	TGTGCCAGGAGGGAGCCCCAAGAGACCCAGTACTTC
TRBV4-2	.	.	TRBJ2-4	CASSQGVTPKNIQYF	TGTGCCAGCAGCCAAGGGGTCACCCCCAAAAACATTCAGTACTTC
TRBV15	TRBD1	.	TRBJ1-5	CATSREWTGNQPQHF	TGTGCCACCAGCAGGGAATGGACAGGGAATCAGCCCCAGCATTTT
TRBV7-3	.	.	TRBJ2-3	CASSPRGHTDTQYF	TGTGCCAGCAGCCCCCGGGGCCACACAGATACGCAGTATTTT